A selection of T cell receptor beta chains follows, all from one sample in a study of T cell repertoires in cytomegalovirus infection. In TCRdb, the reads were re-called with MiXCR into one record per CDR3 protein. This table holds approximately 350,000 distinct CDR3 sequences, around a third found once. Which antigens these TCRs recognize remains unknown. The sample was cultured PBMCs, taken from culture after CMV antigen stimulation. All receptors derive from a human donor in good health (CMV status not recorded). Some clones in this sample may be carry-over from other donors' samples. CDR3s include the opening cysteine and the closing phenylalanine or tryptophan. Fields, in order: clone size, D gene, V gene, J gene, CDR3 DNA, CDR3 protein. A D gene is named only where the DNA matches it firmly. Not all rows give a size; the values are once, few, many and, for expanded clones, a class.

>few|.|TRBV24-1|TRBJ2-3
TGTGCCACCAGTGAAACGGGGGGCACAGATACGCAGTATTTT
CATSETGGTDTQYF
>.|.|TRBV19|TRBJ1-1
TGTGCCAGTAGCATGTACGCGGGCAGAATGAACACTGAAGCTTTCTTT
CASSMYAGRMNTEAFF
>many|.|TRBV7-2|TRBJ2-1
TGTGCCAGCAGCCCCCCTGGACTACCCATAACCAATGAGCAGTTCTTC
CASSPPGLPITNEQFF
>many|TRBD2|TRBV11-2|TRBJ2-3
TGTGCCAGCAGGTCTTCTGGGCGGGAGGGCCGTTCAGATACGCAGTATTTT
CASRSSGREGRSDTQYF
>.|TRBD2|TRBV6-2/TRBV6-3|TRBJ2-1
TGTGCCAGCAGCTACCCATTAGCGGGAAGGTATGAGCAGTTCTTC
CASSYPLAGRYEQFF
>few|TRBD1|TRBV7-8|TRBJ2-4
TGTGCCAGCAGCCCAGGGGGCGAAACCAAAAACATTCAGTACTTC
CASSPGGETKNIQYF
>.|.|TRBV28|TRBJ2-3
TGTGCCACGGGCCACAGCAAGACAGATACGCAGTATTTT
CATGHSKTDTQYF
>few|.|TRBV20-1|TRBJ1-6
TGCAGTGCTAGAGGGGCAGGGAGTATCAATTCACCCCTCCACTTT
CSARGAGSINSPLHF
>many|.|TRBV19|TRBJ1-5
TGTGCCAGTAGTTATGACGGTACAGGCAATCAGCCCCAGCATTTT
CASSYDGTGNQPQHF
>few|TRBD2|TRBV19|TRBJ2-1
TGTGCCAGTAGTTCCAGCGGGAGTCTAAATGAGCAGTTCTTC
CASSSSGSLNEQFF
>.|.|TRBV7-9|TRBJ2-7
TGTGCCAGCAGAGGGAGTGGGGATGTTGAGCAGTACTTC
CASRGSGDVEQYF
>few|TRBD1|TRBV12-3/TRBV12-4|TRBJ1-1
TGTGCCAGCAGTTTAGCGTTCGGACAGGGGCTCACAATACCAACTGAAGCTTTCTTT
CASSLAFGQGLTIPTEAFF
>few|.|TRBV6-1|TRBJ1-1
TGTGCCAGCAGTGAGCACAGGGCGAACACTGAAGCTTTCTTT
CASSEHRANTEAFF
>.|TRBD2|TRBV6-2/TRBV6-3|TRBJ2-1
TGTGCCAGCAGGAAACTAGCGGGAGGGCCCAATGAGCAGTTCTTC
CASRKLAGGPNEQFF
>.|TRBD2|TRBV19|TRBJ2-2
TGTGCCAGTAACGCAGCGGGAGTTCACACCGGGGAGCTGTTTTTT
CASNAAGVHTGELFF
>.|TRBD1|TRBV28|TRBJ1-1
TGTGCCAGCAGGCGACAGGGTAGGTCTGAAGCTTTCTTT
CASRRQGRSEAFF
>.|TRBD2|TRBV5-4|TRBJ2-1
TGTGCCAGCAGCATTCCGGGACTAGCGGTTAATGAGCAGTTCTTC
CASSIPGLAVNEQFF
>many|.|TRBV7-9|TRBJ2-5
TGTGCCAGCAGCCCTTCAGGTCTTTACCAAGAGACCCAGTACTTC
CASSPSGLYQETQYF
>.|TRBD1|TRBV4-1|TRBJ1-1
TGCGCCAGCAGCCAAGATCCCTGGACAGGGTTAGGCACTGAAGCTTTCTTT
CASSQDPWTGLGTEAFF
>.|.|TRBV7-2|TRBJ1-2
TGTGCCAGCAGCCCCCAAGGGGGGGGAGGCGGCTACACCTTC
CASSPQGGGGGYTF
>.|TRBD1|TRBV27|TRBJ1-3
TGTGCCAGCAAAGCACGACAGGGGGATGGAAACACCATATATTTT
CASKARQGDGNTIYF
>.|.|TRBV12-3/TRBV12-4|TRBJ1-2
TGTGCCAGCACCCGGGAGAGCGGCTATGGCTACACCTTC
CASTRESGYGYTF
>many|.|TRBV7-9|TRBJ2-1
TGTGCCAGCGGAGGGACCCTGGGGAATGAGCAGTTCTTC
CASGGTLGNEQFF
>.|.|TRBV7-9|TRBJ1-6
TGTGCCAGCAGCCGCCAGATGGGGGCACCCCTCCACTTT
CASSRQMGAPLHF
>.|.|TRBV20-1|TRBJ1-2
TGCAGTGCTAGAGATCGGGCGAGGGATAACTATGGCTACACCTTC
CSARDRARDNYGYTF
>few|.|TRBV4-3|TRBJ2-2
TGCGCCAGCAGCCCTACGAACAGAGGCGGGGAGCTGTTTTTT
CASSPTNRGGELFF
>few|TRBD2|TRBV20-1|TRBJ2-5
TGCAGTGCTAGGCAGACTAGCGGGAGAGAGACCCAGTACTTC
CSARQTSGRETQYF
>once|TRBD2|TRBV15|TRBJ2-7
TGTGCCACCAGCCATAGCGGGAGGGACTACGAGCAGTACTTC
CATSHSGRDYEQYF
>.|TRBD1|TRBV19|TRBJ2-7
TGTGCCAGCCCCGGGACAGGACCATCCTACGAGCAGTACTTC
CASPGTGPSYEQYF
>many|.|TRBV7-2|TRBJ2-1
TGTGCCAGCAGCTTAGGGGGAAGACTGATCAATGAGCAGTTCTTC
CASSLGGRLINEQFF
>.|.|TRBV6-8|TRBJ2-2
TGTGCCAGCAGGGGGGAAGGGATAGGGGGAACCGGGGAGCTGTTTTTT
CASRGEGIGGTGELFF
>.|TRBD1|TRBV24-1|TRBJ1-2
TGTGCCACCAGTGATAGGGGGCAGGTTGGCTACACCTTC
CATSDRGQVGYTF
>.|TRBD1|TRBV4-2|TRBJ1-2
TGTGCCAGCAGCCAAGAGAGGGGACAGGGAAAGGATGGCTACACCTTC
CASSQERGQGKDGYTF
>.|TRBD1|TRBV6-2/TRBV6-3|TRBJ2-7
TGTGCCACATCGGGACAGAACACCTACGAGCAGTACTTC
CATSGQNTYEQYF
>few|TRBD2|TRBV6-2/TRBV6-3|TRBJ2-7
TGTGCCAGCAGTTACGCAGGACTAGCGGGAGCCTCTACGAACTTC
CASSYAGLAGASTNF
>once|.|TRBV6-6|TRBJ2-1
TGTGCCAGCAGTTACTCGGCGGCGGACTCTTCCTACAATGAGCAGTTCTTC
CASSYSAADSSYNEQFF